This T cell receptor beta chain was observed in a study of graft-versus-host responses after intestinal transplantation. The study, taken as a whole, reports: Recipient marrow showed GvH clones, some seen first in ileum or blood.

Sequencing used immunoSEQ multiplex PCR; TCRdb keeps in-frame clones, though not all of them. The sample has around 88,000 clones, under 95% seen once. Note on this clone: Its target is not known.

The CDR3 extends over 13 amino acids. Trimming shortened V by 6 bases and J by 10 bases, and 18 bases separated the two germline ends. Germline V gene data show CDR1 as MNHEY and CDR2 as SVGAGI. The sequence was collected from a human donor who was the organ donor for an intestinal transplant. The starting material was unstimulated CD8+ T cells sorted from spleen or lymph node cells, obtained before transplant. The chain has TRBV6-5 and TRBJ1-1; D uncertain. CDR3 bases: TGTGCCAGCAGCCCCGGGATCAACTGGCTAGCTTTCTTT. It specifies CASSPGINWLAFF.